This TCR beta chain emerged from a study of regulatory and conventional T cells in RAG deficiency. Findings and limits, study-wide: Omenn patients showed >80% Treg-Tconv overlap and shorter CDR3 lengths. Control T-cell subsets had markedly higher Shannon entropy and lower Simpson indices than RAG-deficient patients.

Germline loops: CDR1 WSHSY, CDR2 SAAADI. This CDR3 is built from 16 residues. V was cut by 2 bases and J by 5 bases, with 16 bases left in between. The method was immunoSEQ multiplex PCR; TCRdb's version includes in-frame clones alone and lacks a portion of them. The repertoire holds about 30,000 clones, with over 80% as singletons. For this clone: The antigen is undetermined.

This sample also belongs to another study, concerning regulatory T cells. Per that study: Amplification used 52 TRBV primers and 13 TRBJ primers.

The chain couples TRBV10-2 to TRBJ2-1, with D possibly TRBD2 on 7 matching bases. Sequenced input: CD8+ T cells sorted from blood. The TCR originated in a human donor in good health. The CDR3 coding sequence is TGCGCCAGCAGTGAGGGGGGGAGGGGGGTCCACAATGAGCAGTTCTTC. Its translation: CASSEGGRGVHNEQFF.